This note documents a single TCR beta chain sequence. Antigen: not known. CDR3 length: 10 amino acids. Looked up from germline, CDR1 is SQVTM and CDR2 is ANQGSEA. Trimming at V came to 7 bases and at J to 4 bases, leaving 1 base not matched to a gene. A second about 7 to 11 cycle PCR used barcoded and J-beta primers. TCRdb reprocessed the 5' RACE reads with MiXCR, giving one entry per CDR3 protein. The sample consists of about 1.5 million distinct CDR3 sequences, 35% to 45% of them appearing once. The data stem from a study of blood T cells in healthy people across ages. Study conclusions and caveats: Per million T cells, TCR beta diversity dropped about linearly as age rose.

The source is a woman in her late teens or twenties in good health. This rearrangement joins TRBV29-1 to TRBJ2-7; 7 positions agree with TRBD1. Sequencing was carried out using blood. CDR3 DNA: TGCAGCGCGGACAGGTACGAGCAGTACTTC. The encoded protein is CSADRYEQYF.